Listed below are T cell receptor beta chains from one sample, sequenced in a study of T-cell reconstitution after alpha-beta-depleted transplantation in children. MiXCR, run by TCRdb on the PCR reads, gives a single entry per CDR3 protein. The sample holds about 58,000 distinct CDR3 sequences, approximately 43% seen once. This sample comprised PBMCs, mostly from graft donor cells, obtained 360 days after TCRalphabeta/CD19-depleted stem cell transplant. These receptors all stem from a male patient between 10 and 17 years old who had a stem cell transplant for acute lymphoblastic leukemia, so the T cells may come from the graft donor. CDR3s include the opening cysteine and the closing phenylalanine or tryptophan. D genes are given only for firm matches. Some rows have no size entry. The others give once, few or many, or a class for an expanded clone.

cdr3_nt: TGTGCCAGCAGTCCGGGGGTGGGGGCTCCCACAGATACGCAGTATTTT
cdr3_aa: CASSPGVGAPTDTQYF
d_call: NA
clone_size: few
v_call: TRBV12-3/TRBV12-4
j_call: TRBJ2-3

cdr3_nt: TGTGCCAGCAGCCAGGACAGGAACACTGAAGCTTTCTTT
cdr3_aa: CASSQDRNTEAFF
d_call: NA
clone_size: NA
v_call: TRBV7-8
j_call: TRBJ1-1

cdr3_nt: TGTGCCAGCAGCCACAAAGCGGGGGGGCCGCAGTATTTT
cdr3_aa: CASSHKAGGPQYF
d_call: TRBD2
clone_size: few
v_call: TRBV3-1
j_call: TRBJ2-3

cdr3_nt: TGTGCCAGCAGCCTACAGGGCTACCAAAAACTGTTTTTT
cdr3_aa: CASSLQGYQKLFF
d_call: NA
clone_size: NA
v_call: TRBV12-3/TRBV12-4
j_call: TRBJ1-4

cdr3_nt: TGCAGCGTTGAAGGAGCCGGGACGAGCTACGAGCAGTACTTC
cdr3_aa: CSVEGAGTSYEQYF
d_call: NA
clone_size: NA
v_call: TRBV29-1
j_call: TRBJ2-7

cdr3_nt: TGTGCCAGCAGCGTAGCACAGGGGGCAGAGACCCAGTACTTC
cdr3_aa: CASSVAQGAETQYF
d_call: TRBD1
clone_size: once
v_call: TRBV9
j_call: TRBJ2-5

cdr3_nt: TGTGCCAGCAGCCGACGATCGGGACTAGCGGGAGCCGAGCAGTACTTC
cdr3_aa: CASSRRSGLAGAEQYF
d_call: TRBD2
clone_size: many
v_call: TRBV3-1
j_call: TRBJ2-7

cdr3_nt: TGTGCCAGCAGCTTGTCCCTTGGCTACACCTTC
cdr3_aa: CASSLSLGYTF
d_call: NA
clone_size: NA
v_call: TRBV5-4
j_call: TRBJ1-2

cdr3_nt: TGTGCCAGCAGTTTACTCTCTGGGGCCAACGTCCTGACTTTC
cdr3_aa: CASSLLSGANVLTF
d_call: NA
clone_size: few
v_call: TRBV27
j_call: TRBJ2-6

cdr3_nt: TGTGCCAGCAGTCTTCAGGGGGGCCTCACCGGGGAGCTGTTTTTT
cdr3_aa: CASSLQGGLTGELFF
d_call: NA
clone_size: NA
v_call: TRBV28
j_call: TRBJ2-2

cdr3_nt: TGTGCCAGCAGCATGACTAGCACTAGCACAGATACGCAGTATTTT
cdr3_aa: CASSMTSTSTDTQYF
d_call: TRBD2
clone_size: NA
v_call: TRBV12-3/TRBV12-4
j_call: TRBJ2-3

cdr3_nt: TGCGCCAGCAGTGAGGTTCCCCCTCCTAGCAATGAGCAGTTCTTC
cdr3_aa: CASSEVPPPSNEQFF
d_call: NA
clone_size: NA
v_call: TRBV10-1
j_call: TRBJ2-1

cdr3_nt: TGTGCCAGTAGGGGGCTAAGAACCGGGGAGCTGTTTTTT
cdr3_aa: CASRGLRTGELFF
d_call: TRBD1
clone_size: NA
v_call: TRBV28
j_call: TRBJ2-2

cdr3_nt: TGTGCCAGCAGACGGGCGGATTTACGTGGAAACACCATATATTTT
cdr3_aa: CASRRADLRGNTIYF
d_call: NA
clone_size: few
v_call: TRBV12-3/TRBV12-4
j_call: TRBJ1-3

cdr3_nt: TGTGCCAGCAGTCCCCTAGGACTAGCGGGAGGGAGTGAGCAGTTCTTC
cdr3_aa: CASSPLGLAGGSEQFF
d_call: TRBD2
clone_size: few
v_call: TRBV12-3/TRBV12-4
j_call: TRBJ2-1

cdr3_nt: TGTGCCAGCAGACCCGACGGCTACGAGCAGTACTTC
cdr3_aa: CASRPDGYEQYF
d_call: NA
clone_size: NA
v_call: TRBV2
j_call: TRBJ2-7

cdr3_nt: TGCAGTGCTAGAGATCTGGATGGGACTAGCGAATACAGCTCCTACGAGCAGTACTTC
cdr3_aa: CSARDLDGTSEYSSYEQYF
d_call: TRBD2
clone_size: few
v_call: TRBV20-1
j_call: TRBJ2-7

cdr3_nt: TGTGCCAGCAGTGACCACAACAATGAGCAGTTCTTC
cdr3_aa: CASSDHNNEQFF
d_call: NA
clone_size: NA
v_call: TRBV6-4
j_call: TRBJ2-1

cdr3_nt: TGTGCCAGCTCACCACCCGACAGGTACAGTGGAGAGACCCAGTACTTC
cdr3_aa: CASSPPDRYSGETQYF
d_call: NA
clone_size: NA
v_call: TRBV18
j_call: TRBJ2-5

cdr3_nt: TGTGCCAGCAGTTTGCGGGAGGGCCGGACCGGGGAGCTGTTTTTT
cdr3_aa: CASSLREGRTGELFF
d_call: TRBD2
clone_size: NA
v_call: TRBV12-3/TRBV12-4
j_call: TRBJ2-2

cdr3_nt: TGCAGCGTTGAATTCAGTGATAACTATGGCTACACCTTC
cdr3_aa: CSVEFSDNYGYTF
d_call: NA
clone_size: NA
v_call: TRBV29-1
j_call: TRBJ1-2

cdr3_nt: TGCGCCAGCAGCCCAAGACAGGGGGAGATACGCAATGAGCAGTTCTTC
cdr3_aa: CASSPRQGEIRNEQFF
d_call: TRBD1
clone_size: NA
v_call: TRBV5-1
j_call: TRBJ2-1

cdr3_nt: TGTGCCAGCAGTTTGGGACTAGCGAATGAGCAGTTCTTC
cdr3_aa: CASSLGLANEQFF
d_call: TRBD2
clone_size: NA
v_call: TRBV27
j_call: TRBJ2-1

cdr3_nt: TGTGCCAGCAGGGGACAGGGAAATGGCGCTGAAGCTTTCTTT
cdr3_aa: CASRGQGNGAEAFF
d_call: TRBD1
clone_size: NA
v_call: TRBV7-8
j_call: TRBJ1-1

cdr3_nt: TGCAGTGTTAGGGGGGACGGGCACCAAGAGACCCAGTACTTC
cdr3_aa: CSVRGDGHQETQYF
d_call: NA
clone_size: NA
v_call: TRBV20-1
j_call: TRBJ2-5

cdr3_nt: TGCAGTGCTAGATCGGCAGGCCTTTCCTACGAGCAGTACTTC
cdr3_aa: CSARSAGLSYEQYF
d_call: NA
clone_size: NA
v_call: TRBV20-1
j_call: TRBJ2-7

cdr3_nt: TGCAGCGTCCACGGCGGGCTCGCGACGACTGAAGCTTTCTTT
cdr3_aa: CSVHGGLATTEAFF
d_call: NA
clone_size: NA
v_call: TRBV29-1
j_call: TRBJ1-1

cdr3_nt: TGTGCCACCAGTGAGCCGACAGGGACCAATGAGCAGTTCTTC
cdr3_aa: CATSEPTGTNEQFF
d_call: TRBD1
clone_size: once
v_call: TRBV24-1
j_call: TRBJ2-1

cdr3_nt: TGTGCCAGCAGCCGTGAGAACACTGAAGCTTTCTTT
cdr3_aa: CASSRENTEAFF
d_call: NA
clone_size: many
v_call: TRBV12-3/TRBV12-4
j_call: TRBJ1-1

cdr3_nt: TGTGCCAGCAGCGTATCCGGGCAAGCCAAAAACATTCAGTACTTC
cdr3_aa: CASSVSGQAKNIQYF
d_call: NA
clone_size: few
v_call: TRBV9
j_call: TRBJ2-4

cdr3_nt: TGCAGCGCGGCAAACTACGAGCAGTACTTC
cdr3_aa: CSAANYEQYF
d_call: NA
clone_size: once
v_call: TRBV29-1
j_call: TRBJ2-7

cdr3_nt: TGTGCCAGCAGCTTAGGGTACGGGAATCAGCCCCAGCATTTT
cdr3_aa: CASSLGYGNQPQHF
d_call: NA
clone_size: few
v_call: TRBV7-2
j_call: TRBJ1-5

cdr3_nt: TGCGCCAGCAGCTTGGACGGTCGGGATGAGCAGTTCTTC
cdr3_aa: CASSLDGRDEQFF
d_call: NA
clone_size: NA
v_call: TRBV5-1
j_call: TRBJ2-1

cdr3_nt: TGTGCCAGCAGTGTACTAGCGGCGTCCTACAATGAGCAGTTCTTC
cdr3_aa: CASSVLAASYNEQFF
d_call: TRBD2
clone_size: once
v_call: TRBV3-1
j_call: TRBJ2-1

cdr3_nt: TGTGCCATCACACAGGGCCTAAAGAGCACAGATACGCAGTATTTT
cdr3_aa: CAITQGLKSTDTQYF
d_call: NA
clone_size: NA
v_call: TRBV10-3
j_call: TRBJ2-3

cdr3_nt: TGTGCCAGCAGCCTAGGGGGCAAAAATGGCTACACCTTC
cdr3_aa: CASSLGGKNGYTF
d_call: TRBD1
clone_size: NA
v_call: TRBV3-1
j_call: TRBJ1-2

cdr3_nt: TGTGCCAGCAGTTTATCCCCCCGGATGGGGCCTCAAGAGACCCAGTACTTC
cdr3_aa: CASSLSPRMGPQETQYF
d_call: NA
clone_size: NA
v_call: TRBV12-3/TRBV12-4
j_call: TRBJ2-5

cdr3_nt: TGTGCCAGCAGCTTGGTTTTACAGGGTGGAGGGGCGAACACCGGGGAGCTGTTTTTT
cdr3_aa: CASSLVLQGGGANTGELFF
d_call: NA
clone_size: NA
v_call: TRBV5-4
j_call: TRBJ2-2

cdr3_nt: TGTGCCAGCAGCCAGCCCCTAGCGGGGTACAATGAGCAGTTCTTC
cdr3_aa: CASSQPLAGYNEQFF
d_call: TRBD2
clone_size: NA
v_call: TRBV5-6
j_call: TRBJ2-1

cdr3_nt: TGCAGTGCCCCCGGGACAGGGCACTCCTACGAGCAGTACTTC
cdr3_aa: CSAPGTGHSYEQYF
d_call: TRBD1
clone_size: NA
v_call: TRBV20-1
j_call: TRBJ2-7

cdr3_nt: TGCGCCAGCAGCCCATACCGACAGGGGTCGGCTGAAGCTTTCTTT
cdr3_aa: CASSPYRQGSAEAFF
d_call: TRBD1
clone_size: NA
v_call: TRBV4-3
j_call: TRBJ1-1

cdr3_nt: TGTGCCAGCAAATCCGAGCGGGTAGGCACCTACGAGCAGTACTTC
cdr3_aa: CASKSERVGTYEQYF
d_call: NA
clone_size: few
v_call: TRBV25-1
j_call: TRBJ2-7

cdr3_nt: TGCGCCAGCAGCTTGACAGGAAGCCAAGAGACCCAGTACTTC
cdr3_aa: CASSLTGSQETQYF
d_call: NA
clone_size: once
v_call: TRBV5-1
j_call: TRBJ2-5

cdr3_nt: TGTGCCAGCAGTTTAGTCAAGCTAGCATCAGGCACAGATACGCAGTATTTT
cdr3_aa: CASSLVKLASGTDTQYF
d_call: NA
clone_size: NA
v_call: TRBV12-3/TRBV12-4
j_call: TRBJ2-3

cdr3_nt: TGTGCCAGCAGTTACTCCGGGGCTGGAAACACCATATATTTT
cdr3_aa: CASSYSGAGNTIYF
d_call: NA
clone_size: NA
v_call: TRBV6-2/TRBV6-3
j_call: TRBJ1-3

cdr3_nt: TGCAGTGCTAAGGTCGAAAAAGAGACCCAGTACTTC
cdr3_aa: CSAKVEKETQYF
d_call: NA
clone_size: NA
v_call: TRBV20-1
j_call: TRBJ2-5

cdr3_nt: TGCAGTGCCACAGACAGGGGAAACAATGAGCAGTTCTTC
cdr3_aa: CSATDRGNNEQFF
d_call: TRBD1
clone_size: few
v_call: TRBV20-1
j_call: TRBJ2-1

cdr3_nt: TGCGCCAGCAGCCAAGATGGACTCAGCTCCTACAATGAGCAGTTCTTC
cdr3_aa: CASSQDGLSSYNEQFF
d_call: NA
clone_size: NA
v_call: TRBV4-3
j_call: TRBJ2-1

cdr3_nt: TGCAGCGTTGGGACAGGGCGGGATGAGCAGTTCTTC
cdr3_aa: CSVGTGRDEQFF
d_call: TRBD1
clone_size: NA
v_call: TRBV29-1
j_call: TRBJ2-1

cdr3_nt: TGTGCCACCCTAGCGGGAGGGCCCTCGGAGACCCAGTACTTC
cdr3_aa: CATLAGGPSETQYF
d_call: TRBD2
clone_size: few
v_call: TRBV27
j_call: TRBJ2-5

cdr3_nt: TGTGCCAGCAGTTTAGTAAGAAAGGGGCATGGGGAGCTGTTTTTT
cdr3_aa: CASSLVRKGHGELFF
d_call: NA
clone_size: NA
v_call: TRBV12-3/TRBV12-4
j_call: TRBJ2-2

cdr3_nt: TGTGCCAGCAGTCAAGCGGGGGGATCCTCCTACGAGCAGTACTTC
cdr3_aa: CASSQAGGSSYEQYF
d_call: TRBD2
clone_size: NA
v_call: TRBV12-3/TRBV12-4
j_call: TRBJ2-7

cdr3_nt: TGTGCCAGCAGGCAAGAACAGGCGTTGACCACTGAAGCTTTCTTT
cdr3_aa: CASRQEQALTTEAFF
d_call: NA
clone_size: NA
v_call: TRBV6-1
j_call: TRBJ1-1

cdr3_nt: TGTGCCATCAGTGAGGGACTAGCGGTTTACAATGAGCAGTTCTTC
cdr3_aa: CAISEGLAVYNEQFF
d_call: TRBD2
clone_size: NA
v_call: TRBV10-3
j_call: TRBJ2-1

cdr3_nt: TGTGCCAGCAGTACCCGGGATACGCAGTATTTT
cdr3_aa: CASSTRDTQYF
d_call: NA
clone_size: once
v_call: TRBV6-5
j_call: TRBJ2-3

cdr3_nt: TGTGCCAGCAGTGACCGGGACAGGGTTATGGAGACCCAGTACTTC
cdr3_aa: CASSDRDRVMETQYF
d_call: TRBD1
clone_size: NA
v_call: TRBV25-1
j_call: TRBJ2-5